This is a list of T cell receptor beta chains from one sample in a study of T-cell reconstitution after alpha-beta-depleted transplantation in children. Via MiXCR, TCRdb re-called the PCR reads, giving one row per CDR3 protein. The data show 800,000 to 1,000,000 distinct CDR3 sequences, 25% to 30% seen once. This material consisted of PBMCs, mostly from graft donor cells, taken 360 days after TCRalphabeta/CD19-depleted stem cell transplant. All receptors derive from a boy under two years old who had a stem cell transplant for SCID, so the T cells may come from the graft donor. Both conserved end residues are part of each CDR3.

CDR3: CASPGRRDRGKNIQYF; J: TRBJ2-4; V: TRBV5-1
CDR3: CASSFGQAEQFF; J: TRBJ2-1; V: TRBV12-3/TRBV12-4
CDR3: CAISESTLLRRGYEQYF; J: TRBJ2-7; V: TRBV10-3
CDR3: CASSPGLQGRGTHNEQFF; J: TRBJ2-1; V: TRBV6-1
CDR3: CSARGLAGNEQFF; J: TRBJ2-1; V: TRBV20-1
CDR3: CASSQDGWGGGAEETQYF; J: TRBJ2-5; V: TRBV4-1
CDR3: CASSLEAVRDSPYEQYF; J: TRBJ2-7; V: TRBV7-6
CDR3: CASSQGDSSSTDEQFF; J: TRBJ2-1; V: TRBV4-1
CDR3: CASSSASGGAKETQYF; J: TRBJ2-5; V: TRBV6-5
CDR3: CSVRDGGNTGELFF; J: TRBJ2-2; V: TRBV29-1
CDR3: CASSLIFRYPDNEQFF; J: TRBJ2-1; V: TRBV7-2
CDR3: CASRPRQGARDGYTF; J: TRBJ1-2; V: TRBV2
CDR3: CASGGVIFSSYEQYF; J: TRBJ2-7; V: TRBV28
CDR3: CASSPSWSGDGELFF; J: TRBJ2-2; V: TRBV9